A selection of T cell receptor beta chains follows, all from one sample in a study of CD8+CD57+ T cells in acquired aplastic anemia. TCRdb reprocessed the reads with MiXCR, giving one entry per CDR3 protein. The profile shows 200,000 to 250,000 distinct CDR3 sequences, over 55% of them singletons. Input material: sorted CD4+, CD8+, or CD8+CD57+ T cells (not recorded which) from PBMCs. All receptors come from a human donor in good health. The CDR3 runs from the conserved cysteine through the conserved F or W. The D gene is left open where the match is weak. Size tells how often a clone was seen (once, few, many) or the class of an expanded clone, and some rows leave it out.

D: TRBD1; size: many; V: TRBV27; CDR3: CASSLGTGYSEQYF
D: TRBD1; size: -; V: TRBV10-3; CDR3: CASSYSWTGYNSPLHF
D: -; size: -; V: TRBV2; CDR3: CASSVGGADGYTF
D: -; size: -; V: TRBV7-2; CDR3: CASSPRTDEQFF
D: TRBD1; size: few; V: TRBV7-6; CDR3: CASSLSRDRGSEQYF
D: -; size: many; V: TRBV6-1; CDR3: CASSLQGLEGGYEQYF
D: TRBD2; size: many; V: TRBV29-1; CDR3: CSVGTSGRTGANVLTF
D: -; size: many; V: TRBV5-1; CDR3: CASSRGYSGEQYF
D: -; size: -; V: TRBV7-9; CDR3: CASSFRTGELFF
D: -; size: -; V: TRBV19; CDR3: CASSKEVEQPQHF
D: TRBD1; size: many; V: TRBV6-5; CDR3: CASSYGQGDEQYF
D: TRBD1; size: -; V: TRBV2; CDR3: CASSRDRGDGYTF
D: -; size: -; V: TRBV7-2; CDR3: CASTPDSLDEQYF
D: TRBD2; size: -; V: TRBV10-3; CDR3: CAISDLSGGAPETQYF
D: -; size: many; V: TRBV20-1; CDR3: CSAQGRTGELFF
D: -; size: -; V: TRBV11-2; CDR3: CASSVSSPLHF
D: TRBD2; size: few; V: TRBV7-3; CDR3: CASSLQAGEETQYF
D: -; size: -; V: TRBV2; CDR3: CASSGPIAADTQYF
D: -; size: many; V: TRBV2; CDR3: CASSQRDGQETQYF
D: TRBD2; size: -; V: TRBV2; CDR3: CASRSGTSGRGGEQYF
D: TRBD2; size: many; V: TRBV6-4; CDR3: CASSGELAGDYNEQFF
D: -; size: -; V: TRBV20-1; CDR3: CSARPEGGDNSPLHF
D: TRBD1; size: -; V: TRBV7-9; CDR3: CASSLGTGTGSNQPQHF
D: -; size: few; V: TRBV20-1; CDR3: CSARAGRSPLHF
D: -; size: many; V: TRBV7-9; CDR3: CASSLKRAIQETQYF
D: -; size: once; V: TRBV27; CDR3: CASSLRSTLVQSF
D: TRBD1; size: many; V: TRBV27; CDR3: CASSSGQVAEAFF
D: -; size: -; V: TRBV7-9; CDR3: CASSGETGYNEQFF
D: TRBD1; size: -; V: TRBV14; CDR3: CASSFRDSNSPLHF
D: -; size: -; V: TRBV7-9; CDR3: CASSWWAGSYNEQFF
D: -; size: few; V: TRBV19; CDR3: CASSRRAPTLGETQYF
D: TRBD2; size: -; V: TRBV29-1; CDR3: CSSYRTSGVRAQYF
D: -; size: -; V: TRBV12-3/TRBV12-4; CDR3: CASIGDYGYTF
D: -; size: -; V: TRBV2; CDR3: CASSFQGPGETQYF
D: TRBD2; size: many; V: TRBV27; CDR3: CASSLAGSTSTDTQYF
D: TRBD2; size: -; V: TRBV24-1; CDR3: CATSETSGRTDTQYF
D: -; size: -; V: TRBV7-9; CDR3: CASTAGDTEAFF
D: -; size: -; V: TRBV19; CDR3: CASSIAGTSSWDTEAFF
D: -; size: -; V: TRBV10-3; CDR3: CAISAGPEKLFF
D: -; size: once; V: TRBV6-5; CDR3: CASRKGGRVDGYTF
D: TRBD1; size: many; V: TRBV7-6; CDR3: CASLRQGAANTGELFF
D: TRBD1; size: -; V: TRBV7-9; CDR3: CASSPRQGVIYEQYF
D: TRBD1; size: -; V: TRBV7-8; CDR3: CASSPGTAIPYEQYF
D: TRBD1; size: -; V: TRBV7-7; CDR3: CASSQGQGPGNTIYF
D: TRBD1; size: -; V: TRBV6-4; CDR3: CASSDSDRSGANVLTF
D: -; size: -; V: TRBV9; CDR3: CASSVGGHREQYF
D: TRBD1; size: -; V: TRBV7-2; CDR3: CASSFSRGQGQPQHF
D: TRBD1; size: -; V: TRBV5-8; CDR3: CASSWTGGVVPSYGYTF
D: TRBD2; size: -; V: TRBV15; CDR3: CATSRYRAGDCTDTQYF
D: TRBD1; size: -; V: TRBV24-1; CDR3: CATSDPGQSLYGYTF
D: TRBD1; size: few; V: TRBV27; CDR3: CASRGTGNTEAFF
D: TRBD2; size: -; V: TRBV24-1; CDR3: CATSEVAGGYNEQFF
D: -; size: -; V: TRBV19; CDR3: CASSGEANTEAFF